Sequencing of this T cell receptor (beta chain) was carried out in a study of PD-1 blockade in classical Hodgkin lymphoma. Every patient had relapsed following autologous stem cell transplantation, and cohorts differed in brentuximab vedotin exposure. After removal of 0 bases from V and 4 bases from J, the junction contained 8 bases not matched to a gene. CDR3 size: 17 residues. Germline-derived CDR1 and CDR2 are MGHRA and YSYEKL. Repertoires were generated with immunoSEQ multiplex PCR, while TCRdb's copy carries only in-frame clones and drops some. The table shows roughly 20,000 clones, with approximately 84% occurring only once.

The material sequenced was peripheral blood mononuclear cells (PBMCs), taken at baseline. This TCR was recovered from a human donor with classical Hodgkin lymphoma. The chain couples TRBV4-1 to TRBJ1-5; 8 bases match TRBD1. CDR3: CASSQDGSRGRNQPQHF. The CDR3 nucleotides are TGCGCCAGCAGCCAAGATGGGTCCAGGGGGCGGAATCAGCCCCAGCATTTT.